Sequencing of this T cell receptor beta chain was carried out in a study of CD8 T cells in ankylosing spondylitis (TCRdb year 2017). About the investigation overall: The study set out to find disease-linked TCR variants by profiling T cell receptor beta repertoires in ankylosing spondylitis patients and healthy donors. In total, the full study cohort was made up of some 110 healthy donors and 25 to 30 ankylosing spondylitis patients. Samples of peripheral blood were taken, and for ankylosing spondylitis patients, synovial fluid was collected as well.

Here is what the overall study found, with its caveats: Significant enrichment of the disease-linked clones was reported in matched synovial fluid samples from ankylosing spondylitis patients. Some motif variants were previously reported in synovial fluid and blood of reactive arthritis patients, suggesting common disease-initiation mechanisms. Blood from ankylosing spondylitis patients appeared to be characterized by a TCR beta motif composed of 7 to 9 highly homologous amino acid variants. A CD8+ phenotype was shown by the disease-linked clones, which were found at relatively low frequencies in peripheral blood.

Reads for this sample came from an Illumina HiSeq 2500. TCR beta libraries were prepared by quantitative 5'-RACE with molecular barcodes. In the authors' own workflow: Disease-linked TCR variants were identified with a new computational method built on a probabilistic model of VDJ rearrangement. Using fastp at Q25 and MiXCR, TCRdb reprocessed the public reads and kept productive beta chains. Under each unique CDR3 protein, matching rows form one entry showing the most common genes and DNA. The V and J calls reflect TCRdb's pipeline rather than the authors' work. Recorded for this sample are some 100,000 distinct CDR3 sequences; roughly 8.3% of them occurred a single time. The ten largest clones represent approximately 9.7% of the sample. According to the germline V gene, CDR1 reads MNHEY and CDR2 reads SVGAGI. Relative to germline, V is 6 bases shorter and J is 5 bases shorter, with 25 bases between their ends. Including cysteine and phenylalanine, the CDR3 has 17 amino acids. Only the CDR3 portion is preserved as DNA: 51 bases, with reading frame beginning at the first base.

A remark on this clonotype: There is no known antigen for this receptor. No base-level quality is on record; no much larger clone is a single base apart.

Sequences were obtained from blood, either unsorted or a sorted T cell fraction (not recorded which). The rearranged chain carries TRBV6-5 and TRBJ2-5, with the D gene possibly TRBD1 or TRBD2, each one fitting 5 bases. The source of this sequence is a male donor with ankylosing spondylitis or in good health (not recorded which). At the DNA level, the sequence is TGTGCCAGCAGACCTGCGCTAAATTGGGGGTATTTCGAGACCCAGTACTTC. Its coded protein is CASRPALNWGYFETQYF.